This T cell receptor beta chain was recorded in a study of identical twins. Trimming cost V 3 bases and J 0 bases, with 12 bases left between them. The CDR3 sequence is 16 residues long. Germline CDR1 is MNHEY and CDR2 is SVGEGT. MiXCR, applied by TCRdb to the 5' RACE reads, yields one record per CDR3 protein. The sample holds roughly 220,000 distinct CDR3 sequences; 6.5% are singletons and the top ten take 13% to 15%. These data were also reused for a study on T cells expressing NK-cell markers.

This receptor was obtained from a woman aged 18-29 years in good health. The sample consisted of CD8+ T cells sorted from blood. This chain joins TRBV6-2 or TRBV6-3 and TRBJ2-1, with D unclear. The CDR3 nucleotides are TGTGCCAGCAGTTATTCCTCGCGTGGCTCCTACAATGAGCAGTTCTTC. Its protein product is CASSYSSRGSYNEQFF.